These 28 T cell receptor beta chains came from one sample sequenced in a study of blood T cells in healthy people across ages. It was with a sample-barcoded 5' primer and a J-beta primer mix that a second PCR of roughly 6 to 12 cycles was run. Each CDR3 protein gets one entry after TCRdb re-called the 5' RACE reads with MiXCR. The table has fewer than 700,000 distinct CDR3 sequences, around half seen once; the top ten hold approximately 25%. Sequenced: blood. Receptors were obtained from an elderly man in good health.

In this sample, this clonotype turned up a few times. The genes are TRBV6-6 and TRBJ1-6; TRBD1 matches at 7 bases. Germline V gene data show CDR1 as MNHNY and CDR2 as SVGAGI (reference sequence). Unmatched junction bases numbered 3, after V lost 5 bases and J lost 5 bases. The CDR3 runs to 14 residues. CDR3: CASSPGQNNSPLHF. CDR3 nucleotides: TGTGCCAGCAGTCCGGGACAGAATAATTCACCCCTCCACTTT.

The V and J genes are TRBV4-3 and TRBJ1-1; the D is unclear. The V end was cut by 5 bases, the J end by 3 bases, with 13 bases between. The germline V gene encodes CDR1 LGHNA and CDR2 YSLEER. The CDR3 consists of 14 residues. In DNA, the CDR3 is TGCGCCAGCAGCAAAGGAGTGGAAGACACTGAAGCTTTCTTT. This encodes CASSKGVEDTEAFF.

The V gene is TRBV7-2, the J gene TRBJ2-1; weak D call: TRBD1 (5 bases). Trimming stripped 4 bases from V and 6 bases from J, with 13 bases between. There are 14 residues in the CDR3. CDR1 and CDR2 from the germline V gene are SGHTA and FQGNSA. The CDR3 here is CASSSTGAGNEQFF. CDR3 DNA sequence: TGTGCCAGCAGCTCCACAGGAGCCGGCAATGAGCAGTTCTTC.

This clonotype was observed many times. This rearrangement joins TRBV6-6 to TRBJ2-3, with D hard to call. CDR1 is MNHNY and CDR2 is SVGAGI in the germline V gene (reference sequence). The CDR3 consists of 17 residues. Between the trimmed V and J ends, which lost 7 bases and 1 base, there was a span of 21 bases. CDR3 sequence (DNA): TGTGCCAGCACTCGGCTTCGCTTAGGCGGACGCACAGATACGCAGTATTTT. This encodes CASTRLRLGGRTDTQYF.

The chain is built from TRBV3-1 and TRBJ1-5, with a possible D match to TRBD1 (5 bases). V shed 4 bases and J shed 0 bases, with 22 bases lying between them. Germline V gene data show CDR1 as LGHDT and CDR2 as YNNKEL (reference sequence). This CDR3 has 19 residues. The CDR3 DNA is TGTGCCAGCAGCCGAAGGGGCCAGGGCCCAACCTATAGCAATCAGCCCCAGCATTTT. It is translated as CASSRRGQGPTYSNQPQHF.

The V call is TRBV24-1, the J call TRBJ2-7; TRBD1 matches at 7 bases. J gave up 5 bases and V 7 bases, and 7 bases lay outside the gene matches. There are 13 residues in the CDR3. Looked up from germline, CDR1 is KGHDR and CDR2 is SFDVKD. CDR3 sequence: CATSRTGADEQYF. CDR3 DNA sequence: TGTGCCACCAGCCGAACAGGGGCAGACGAGCAGTACTTC.

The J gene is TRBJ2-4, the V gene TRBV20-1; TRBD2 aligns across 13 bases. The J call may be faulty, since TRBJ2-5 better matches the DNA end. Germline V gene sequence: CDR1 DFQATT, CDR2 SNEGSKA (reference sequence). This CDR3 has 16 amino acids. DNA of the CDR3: TGCAGTGCTCCCGGGACTAGCGGGAATACCCAAGAGACCCAGTACTTC. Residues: CSAPGTSGNTQETQYF.

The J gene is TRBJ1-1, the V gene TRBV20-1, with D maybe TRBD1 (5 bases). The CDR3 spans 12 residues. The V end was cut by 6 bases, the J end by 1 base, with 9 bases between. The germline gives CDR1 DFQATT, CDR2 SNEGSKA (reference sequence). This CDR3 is CSARQKNTEAFF. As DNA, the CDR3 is TGCAGTGCCCGACAGAAGAACACTGAAGCTTTCTTT.

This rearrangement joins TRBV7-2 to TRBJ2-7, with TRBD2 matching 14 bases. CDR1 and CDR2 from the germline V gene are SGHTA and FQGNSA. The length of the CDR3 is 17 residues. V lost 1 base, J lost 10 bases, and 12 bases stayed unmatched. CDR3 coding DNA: TGTGCCAGCAGCTTAGGGACTAGCGGGGGGTCCGCGGGAACCCAGTACTTC. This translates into CASSLGTSGGSAGTQYF. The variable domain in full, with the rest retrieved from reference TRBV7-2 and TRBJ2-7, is GAGVSQSPSNKVTEKGKDVELRCDPISGHTALYWYRQSLGQGLEFLIYFQGNSAPDKSGLPSDRFSAERTGGSVSTLTIQRTQQEDSAVYLCASSLGTSGGSAGTQYFGPGTRLTVT.

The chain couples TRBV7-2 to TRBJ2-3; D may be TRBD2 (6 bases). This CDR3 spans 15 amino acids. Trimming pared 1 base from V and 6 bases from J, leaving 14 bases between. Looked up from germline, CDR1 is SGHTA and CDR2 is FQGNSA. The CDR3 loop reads CASSLDGRSPDTQYF. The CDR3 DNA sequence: TGTGCCAGCAGCTTAGACGGGAGATCCCCCGATACGCAGTATTTT.

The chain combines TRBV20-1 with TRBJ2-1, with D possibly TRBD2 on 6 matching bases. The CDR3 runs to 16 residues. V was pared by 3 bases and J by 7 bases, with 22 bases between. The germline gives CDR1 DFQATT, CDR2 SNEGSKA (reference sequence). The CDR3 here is CSASWADAGRVNEQFF. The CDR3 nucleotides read TGCAGTGCTAGTTGGGCCGATGCGGGAAGGGTTAATGAGCAGTTCTTC.

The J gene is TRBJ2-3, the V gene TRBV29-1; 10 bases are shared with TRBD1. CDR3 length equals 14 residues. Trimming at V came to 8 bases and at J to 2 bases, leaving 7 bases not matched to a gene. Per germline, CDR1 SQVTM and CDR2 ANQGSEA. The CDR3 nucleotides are TGCAGCATCCGGGACAGGGGCGCCACAGATACGCAGTATTTT. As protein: CSIRDRGATDTQYF.

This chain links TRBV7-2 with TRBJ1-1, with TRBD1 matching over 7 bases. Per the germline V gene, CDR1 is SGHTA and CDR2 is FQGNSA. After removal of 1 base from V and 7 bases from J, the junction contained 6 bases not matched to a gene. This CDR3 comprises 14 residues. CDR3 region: CASSLGWAGGEAFF. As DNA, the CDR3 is TGTGCCAGCAGCTTAGGTTGGGCAGGGGGTGAAGCTTTCTTT.

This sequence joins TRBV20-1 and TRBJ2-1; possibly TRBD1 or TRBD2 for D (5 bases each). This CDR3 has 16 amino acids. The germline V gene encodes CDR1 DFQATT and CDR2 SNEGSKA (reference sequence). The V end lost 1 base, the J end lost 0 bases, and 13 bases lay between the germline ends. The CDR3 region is CSARVKGTTSYNEQFF. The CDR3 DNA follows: TGCAGTGCTAGAGTTAAGGGGACCACCTCCTACAATGAGCAGTTCTTC.

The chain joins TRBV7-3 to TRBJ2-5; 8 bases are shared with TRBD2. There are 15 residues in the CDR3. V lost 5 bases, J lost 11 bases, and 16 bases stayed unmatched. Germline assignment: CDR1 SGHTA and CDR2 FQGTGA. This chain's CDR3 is CASSTTSESGNEQYF. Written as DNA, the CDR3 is TGTGCCAGCAGCACGACTAGCGAGAGTGGCAATGAGCAGTACTTC. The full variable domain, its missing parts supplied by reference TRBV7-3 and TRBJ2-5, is GAGVSQTPSNKVTEKGKYVELRCDPISGHTALYWYRQSLGQGPEFLIYFQGTGAADDSGLPNDRFFAVRPEGSVSTLKIQRTERGDSAVYLCASSTTSESGNEQYFGPGTRLLVL.

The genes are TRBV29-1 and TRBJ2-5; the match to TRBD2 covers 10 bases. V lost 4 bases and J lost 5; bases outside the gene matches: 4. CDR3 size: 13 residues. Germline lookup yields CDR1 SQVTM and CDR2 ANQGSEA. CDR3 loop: CSVALAGAETQYF. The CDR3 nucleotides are TGCAGCGTTGCCCTAGCGGGAGCGGAGACCCAGTACTTC.

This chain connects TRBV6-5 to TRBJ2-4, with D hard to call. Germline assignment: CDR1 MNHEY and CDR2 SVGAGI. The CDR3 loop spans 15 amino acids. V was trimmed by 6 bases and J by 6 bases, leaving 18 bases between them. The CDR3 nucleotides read TGTGCCAGCAGACCTACTTGGGGTAGGTCAAACATTCAGTACTTC. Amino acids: CASRPTWGRSNIQYF.

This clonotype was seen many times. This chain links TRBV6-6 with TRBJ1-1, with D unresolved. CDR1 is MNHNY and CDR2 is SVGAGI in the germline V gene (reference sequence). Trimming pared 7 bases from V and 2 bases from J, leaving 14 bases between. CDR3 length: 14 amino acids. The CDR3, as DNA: TGTGCCAGCACTCGTACTACAAGTAACACTGAAGCTTTCTTT. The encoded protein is CASTRTTSNTEAFF.

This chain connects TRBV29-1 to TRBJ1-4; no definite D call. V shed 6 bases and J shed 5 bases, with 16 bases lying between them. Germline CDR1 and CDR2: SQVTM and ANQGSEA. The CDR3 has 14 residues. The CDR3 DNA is TGCAGCGTCACAGCCTTATCTTCAAATGAAAAACTGTTTTTT. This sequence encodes CSVTALSSNEKLFF.

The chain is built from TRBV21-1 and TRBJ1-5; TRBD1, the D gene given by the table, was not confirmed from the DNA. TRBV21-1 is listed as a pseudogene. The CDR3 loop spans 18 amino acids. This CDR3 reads CASSKRIPGGDSNQPQHF. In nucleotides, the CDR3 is TGTGCCAGCAGCAAACGTATTCCAGGGGGAGATAGCAATCAGCCCCAGCATTTT.

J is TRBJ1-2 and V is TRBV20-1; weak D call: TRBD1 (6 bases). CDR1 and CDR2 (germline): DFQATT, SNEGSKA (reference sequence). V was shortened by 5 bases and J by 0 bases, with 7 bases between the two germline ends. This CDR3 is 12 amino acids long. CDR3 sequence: CSAWTANYGYTF. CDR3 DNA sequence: TGCAGTGCTTGGACAGCTAACTATGGCTACACCTTC.

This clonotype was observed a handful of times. CDR3 loop: CASSQPAGNQETQYF. The CDR3 region has the DNA TGCGCCAGCAGCCAGCCGGCGGGAAACCAAGAGACCCAGTACTTC. V usage is TRBV5-1 and J usage is TRBJ2-5; TRBD2 might be the D (6 bases). This CDR3 region has 15 residues. From germline, CDR1 is SGHRS and CDR2 YFSETQ. Trimming took off 4 bases at V and 0 bases at J, with 13 bases between the two ends.

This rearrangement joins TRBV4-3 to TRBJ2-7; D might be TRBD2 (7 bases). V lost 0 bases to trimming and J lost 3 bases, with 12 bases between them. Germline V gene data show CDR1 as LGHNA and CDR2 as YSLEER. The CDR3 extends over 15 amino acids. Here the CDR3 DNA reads TGCGCCAGCAGCCAAGATTTAGGGGGGGACTACGAGCAGTACTTC. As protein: CASSQDLGGDYEQYF.

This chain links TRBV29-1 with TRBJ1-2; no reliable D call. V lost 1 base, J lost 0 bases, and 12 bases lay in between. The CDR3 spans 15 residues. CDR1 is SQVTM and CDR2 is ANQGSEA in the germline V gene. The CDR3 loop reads CSVEGNSDPNYGYTF. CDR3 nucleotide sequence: TGCAGCGTTGAAGGGAACTCAGACCCTAACTATGGCTACACCTTC.

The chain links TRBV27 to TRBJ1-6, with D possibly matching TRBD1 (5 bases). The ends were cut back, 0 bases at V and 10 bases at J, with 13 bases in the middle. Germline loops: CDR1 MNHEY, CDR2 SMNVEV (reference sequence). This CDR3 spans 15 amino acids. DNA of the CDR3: TGTGCCAGCAGTTTATCCCAGGGTGCTGGGTCACCCCTCCACTTT. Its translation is CASSLSQGAGSPLHF.

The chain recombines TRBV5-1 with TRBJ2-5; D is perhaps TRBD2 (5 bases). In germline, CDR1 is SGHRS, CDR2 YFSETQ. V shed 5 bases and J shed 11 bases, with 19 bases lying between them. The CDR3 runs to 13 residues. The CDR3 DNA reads TGCGCCAGCAGAACTAGGTCGGAGAATGAGCAGTACTTC. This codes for CASRTRSENEQYF.

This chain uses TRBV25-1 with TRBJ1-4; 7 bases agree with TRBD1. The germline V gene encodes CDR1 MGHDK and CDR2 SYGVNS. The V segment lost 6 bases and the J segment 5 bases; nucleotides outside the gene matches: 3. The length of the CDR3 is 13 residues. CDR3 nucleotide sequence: TGTGCCAGCAGCCGGGACAGAAATGAAAAACTGTTTTTT. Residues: CASSRDRNEKLFF.

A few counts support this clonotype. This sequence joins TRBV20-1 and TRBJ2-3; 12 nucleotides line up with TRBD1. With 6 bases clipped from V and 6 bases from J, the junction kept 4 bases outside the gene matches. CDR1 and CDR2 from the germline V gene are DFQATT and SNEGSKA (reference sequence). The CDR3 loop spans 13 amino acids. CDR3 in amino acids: CSAVGQGADTQYF. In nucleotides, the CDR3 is TGCAGTGCAGTGGGACAGGGGGCGGATACGCAGTATTTT.